This T cell receptor beta chain came from a study of blood T cells in healthy people across ages. PCR was performed a second time for roughly 7 to 12 cycles using a sample-barcoded 5' primer and a J-beta primer mix. TCRdb passed the 5' RACE reads through MiXCR, listing each CDR3 protein once. Here the sample spans around 1,000,000 distinct CDR3 sequences, 20% to 25% being singletons. Broader study findings: Diversity of TCR beta per million T cells declined in a roughly linear way with age.

Germline V gene lookup returns CDR1 SGHTA and CDR2 FQGTGA. V was trimmed by 0 bases and J by 7 bases, leaving 6 bases between them. The CDR3 spans 12 residues. A remark on this clonotype: As yet, its antigen is unknown.

The sample was also reused in another study, on T cells of mothers and their children.

This receptor was obtained from a girl aged 2 to 10 in good health. Sequencing used blood. This chain joins TRBV7-3 and TRBJ1-2; D is undetermined. The DNA for the CDR3 is TGTGCCAGCAGCTTAACCTCAGCTGGCTACACCTTC. This encodes CASSLTSAGYTF.